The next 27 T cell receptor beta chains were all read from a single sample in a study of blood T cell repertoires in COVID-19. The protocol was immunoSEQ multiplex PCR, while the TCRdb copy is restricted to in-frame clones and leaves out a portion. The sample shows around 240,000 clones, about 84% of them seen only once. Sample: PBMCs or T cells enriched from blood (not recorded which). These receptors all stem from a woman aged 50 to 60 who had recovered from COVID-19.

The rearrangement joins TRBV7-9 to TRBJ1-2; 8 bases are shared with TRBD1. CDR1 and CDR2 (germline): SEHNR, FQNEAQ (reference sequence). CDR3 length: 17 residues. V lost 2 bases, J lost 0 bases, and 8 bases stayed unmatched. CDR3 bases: TGTGCCAGCAGCTTATACGGCACAGGGGGAGCTAACTATGGCTACACCTTC. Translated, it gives CASSLYGTGGANYGYTF.

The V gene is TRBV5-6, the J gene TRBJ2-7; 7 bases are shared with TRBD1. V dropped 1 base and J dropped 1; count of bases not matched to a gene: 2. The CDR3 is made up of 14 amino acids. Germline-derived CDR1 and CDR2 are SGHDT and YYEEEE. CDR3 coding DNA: TGTGCCAGCAGCTTGACAGGGGTGTCCTACGAGCAGTACTTC. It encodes CASSLTGVSYEQYF.

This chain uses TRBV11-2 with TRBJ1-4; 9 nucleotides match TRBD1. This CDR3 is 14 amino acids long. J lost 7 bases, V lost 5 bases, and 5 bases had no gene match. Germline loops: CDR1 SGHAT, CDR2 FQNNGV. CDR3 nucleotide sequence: TGTGCCAGCAGCGGGACAGGGCTTACTGAAAAACTGTTTTTT. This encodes CASSGTGLTEKLFF.

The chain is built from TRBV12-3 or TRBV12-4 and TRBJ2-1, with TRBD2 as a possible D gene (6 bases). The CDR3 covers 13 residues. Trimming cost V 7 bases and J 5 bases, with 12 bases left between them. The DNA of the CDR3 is TGTGCCAGCACCCCGGGAGCCCACAATGAGCAGTTCTTC. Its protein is CASTPGAHNEQFF.

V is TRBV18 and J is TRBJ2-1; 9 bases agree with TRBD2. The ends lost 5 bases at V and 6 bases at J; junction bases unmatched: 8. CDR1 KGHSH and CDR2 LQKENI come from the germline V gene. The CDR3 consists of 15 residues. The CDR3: CASSSWASGTNEQFF. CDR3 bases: TGTGCCAGCTCATCCTGGGCTAGCGGGACCAATGAGCAGTTCTTC.

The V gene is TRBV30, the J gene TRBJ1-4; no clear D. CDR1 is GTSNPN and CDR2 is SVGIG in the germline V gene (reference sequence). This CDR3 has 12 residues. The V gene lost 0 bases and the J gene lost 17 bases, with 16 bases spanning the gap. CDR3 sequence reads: CAWSVQERIFFF. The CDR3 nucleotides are TGTGCCTGGAGTGTACAAGAGAGGATATTCTTTTTT. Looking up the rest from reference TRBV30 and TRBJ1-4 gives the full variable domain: SQTIHQWPATLVQPVGSPLSLECTVEGTSNPNLYWYRQAAGRGLQLLFYSVGIGQISSEVPQNLSASRPQDRQFILSSKKLLLSDSGFYLCAWSVQERIFFFGSGTQLSVL.

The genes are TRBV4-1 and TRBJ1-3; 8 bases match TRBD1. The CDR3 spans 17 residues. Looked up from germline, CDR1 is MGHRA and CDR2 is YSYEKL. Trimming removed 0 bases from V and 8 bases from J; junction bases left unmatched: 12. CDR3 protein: CASSQDPLDREEDTIYF. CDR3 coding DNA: TGCGCCAGCAGCCAAGATCCCTTGGACAGGGAAGAAGACACCATATATTTT.

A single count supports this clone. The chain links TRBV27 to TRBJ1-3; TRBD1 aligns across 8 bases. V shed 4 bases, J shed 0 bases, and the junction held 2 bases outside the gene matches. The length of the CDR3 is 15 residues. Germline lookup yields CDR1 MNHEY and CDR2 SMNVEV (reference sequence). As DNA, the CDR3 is TGTGCCAGCAGTTACAGGGGGAGCTCTGGAAACACCATATATTTT. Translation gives CASSYRGSSGNTIYF.

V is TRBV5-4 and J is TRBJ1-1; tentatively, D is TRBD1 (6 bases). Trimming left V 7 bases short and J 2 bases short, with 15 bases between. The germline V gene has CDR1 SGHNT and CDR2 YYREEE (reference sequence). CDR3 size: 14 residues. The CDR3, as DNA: TGTGCCAGCTCCCGAGGACAGAGTAACACTGAAGCTTTCTTT. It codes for CASSRGQSNTEAFF.

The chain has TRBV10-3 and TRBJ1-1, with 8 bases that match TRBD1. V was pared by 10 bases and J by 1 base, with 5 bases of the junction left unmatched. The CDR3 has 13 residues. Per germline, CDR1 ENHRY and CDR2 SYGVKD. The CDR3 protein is CATDRGQNTEAFF. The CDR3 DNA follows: TGTGCCACAGACAGGGGCCAGAACACTGAAGCTTTCTTT.

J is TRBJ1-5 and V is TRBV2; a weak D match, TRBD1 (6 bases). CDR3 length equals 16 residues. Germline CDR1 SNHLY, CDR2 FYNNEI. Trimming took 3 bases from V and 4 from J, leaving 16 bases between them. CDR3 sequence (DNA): TGTGCCAGCAGTGATCAGGGGCAGCTCAATAATCAGCCCCAGCATTTT. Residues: CASSDQGQLNNQPQHF.

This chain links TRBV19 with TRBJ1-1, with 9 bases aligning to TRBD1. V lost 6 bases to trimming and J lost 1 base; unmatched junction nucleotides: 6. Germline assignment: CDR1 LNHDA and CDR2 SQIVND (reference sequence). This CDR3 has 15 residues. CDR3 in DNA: TGTGCCAGTAGAACGGGACAGGGAGGGAACACTGAAGCTTTCTTT. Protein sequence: CASRTGQGGNTEAFF.

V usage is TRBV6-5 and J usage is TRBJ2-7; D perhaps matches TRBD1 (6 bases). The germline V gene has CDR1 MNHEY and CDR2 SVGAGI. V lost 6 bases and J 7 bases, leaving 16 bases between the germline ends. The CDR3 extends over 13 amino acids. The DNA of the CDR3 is TGTGCCAGCAGGGTAGCAGCAGGGGATGAGCAGTACTTC. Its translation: CASRVAAGDEQYF.

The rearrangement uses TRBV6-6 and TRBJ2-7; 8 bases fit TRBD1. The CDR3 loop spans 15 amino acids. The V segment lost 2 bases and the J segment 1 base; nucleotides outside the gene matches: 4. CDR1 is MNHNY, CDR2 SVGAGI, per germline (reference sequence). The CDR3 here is CASSYGQGRSYEQYF. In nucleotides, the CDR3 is TGTGCCAGCAGTTACGGACAGGGTAGATCCTACGAGCAGTACTTC.

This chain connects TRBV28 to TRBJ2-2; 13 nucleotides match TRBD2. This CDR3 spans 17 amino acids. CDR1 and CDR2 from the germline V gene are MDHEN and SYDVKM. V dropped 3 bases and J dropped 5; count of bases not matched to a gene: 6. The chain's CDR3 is CASSFRTSGRGTGELFF. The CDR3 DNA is TGTGCCAGCAGTTTCCGGACTAGCGGGAGAGGGACCGGGGAGCTGTTTTTT.

The CDR3 here is CASSQARTVADTQYF. Written as DNA, the CDR3 is TGTGCCAGCAGCCAAGCGCGGACAGTCGCAGATACGCAGTATTTT. This chain joins TRBV3-1 (or the pseudogene TRBV3-2) and TRBJ2-3, with D possibly TRBD1 on 6 matching bases. V lost 1 base to trimming and J lost 4 bases, with 12 bases between them. CDR1 LGHDT and CDR2 YNNKEL come from the germline V gene (reference sequence). CDR3 size: 15 residues.

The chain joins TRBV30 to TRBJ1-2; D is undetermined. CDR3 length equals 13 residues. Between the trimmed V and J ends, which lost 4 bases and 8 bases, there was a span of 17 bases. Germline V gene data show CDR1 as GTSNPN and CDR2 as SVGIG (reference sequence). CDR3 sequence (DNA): TGTGCCTGGAACCGTAGGACTCAGCTCGGCTACACCTTC. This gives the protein CAWNRRTQLGYTF.

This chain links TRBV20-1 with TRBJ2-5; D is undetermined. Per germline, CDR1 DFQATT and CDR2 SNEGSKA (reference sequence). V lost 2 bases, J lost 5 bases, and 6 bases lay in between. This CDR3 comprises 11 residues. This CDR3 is CSARSRETQYF. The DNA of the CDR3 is TGCAGTGCTAGATCGCGGGAGACCCAGTACTTC.

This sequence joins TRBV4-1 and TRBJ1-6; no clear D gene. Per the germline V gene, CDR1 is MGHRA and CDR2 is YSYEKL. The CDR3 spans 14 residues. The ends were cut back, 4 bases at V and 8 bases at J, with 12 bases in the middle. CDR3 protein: CASSPKTFYSPLHF. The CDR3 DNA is TGCGCCAGCAGCCCGAAGACATTTTATTCACCCCTCCACTTT.

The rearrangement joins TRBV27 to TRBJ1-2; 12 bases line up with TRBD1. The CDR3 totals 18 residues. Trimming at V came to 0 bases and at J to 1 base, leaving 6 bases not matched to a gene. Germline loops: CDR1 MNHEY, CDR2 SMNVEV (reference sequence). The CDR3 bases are TGTGCCAGCAGTTTATCGGGGACAGGGGGCGCTATTAACTATGGCTACACCTTC. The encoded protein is CASSLSGTGGAINYGYTF.

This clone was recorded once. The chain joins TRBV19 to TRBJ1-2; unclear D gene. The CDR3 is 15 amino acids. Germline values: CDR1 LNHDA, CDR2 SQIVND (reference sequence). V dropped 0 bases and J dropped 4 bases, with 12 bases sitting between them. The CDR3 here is CASSIEGRQSYGYTF. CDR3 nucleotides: TGTGCCAGTAGTATAGAGGGCCGGCAGAGCTATGGCTACACCTTC.

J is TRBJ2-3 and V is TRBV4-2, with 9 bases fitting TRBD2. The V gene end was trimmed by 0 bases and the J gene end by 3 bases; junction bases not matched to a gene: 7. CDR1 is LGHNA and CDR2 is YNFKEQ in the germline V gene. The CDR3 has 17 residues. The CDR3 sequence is CASSQDPSSGRTDTQYF. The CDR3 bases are TGTGCCAGCAGCCAAGATCCGAGTAGCGGGAGAACAGATACGCAGTATTTT.

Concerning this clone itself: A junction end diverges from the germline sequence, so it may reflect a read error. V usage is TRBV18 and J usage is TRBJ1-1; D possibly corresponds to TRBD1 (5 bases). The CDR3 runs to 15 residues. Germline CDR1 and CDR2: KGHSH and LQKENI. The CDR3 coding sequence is TGTGCCACCTCAACATCGCAGGGTATCGACACTGAAGCTTTCTTT. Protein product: CATSTSQGIDTEAFF.

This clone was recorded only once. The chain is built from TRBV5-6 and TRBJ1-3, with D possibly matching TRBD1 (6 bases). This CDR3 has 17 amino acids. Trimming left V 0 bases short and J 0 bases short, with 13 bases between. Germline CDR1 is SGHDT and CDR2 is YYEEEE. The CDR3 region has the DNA TGTGCCAGCAGCTTGGGGACAGAGAGACTCTCTGGAAACACCATATATTTT. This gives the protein CASSLGTERLSGNTIYF.

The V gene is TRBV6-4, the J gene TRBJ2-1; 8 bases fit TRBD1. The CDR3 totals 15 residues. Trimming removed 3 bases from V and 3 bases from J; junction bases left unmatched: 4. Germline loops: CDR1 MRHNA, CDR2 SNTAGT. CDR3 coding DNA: TGTGCCAGCAGTGAAGGGGACAGGATCTACAATGAGCAGTTCTTC. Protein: CASSEGDRIYNEQFF.

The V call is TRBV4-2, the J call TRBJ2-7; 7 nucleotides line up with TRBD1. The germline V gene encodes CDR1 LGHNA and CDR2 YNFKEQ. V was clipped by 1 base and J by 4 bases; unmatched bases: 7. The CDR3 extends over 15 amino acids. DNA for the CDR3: TGTGCCAGCAGCCAAGCCACAGGGGAGTGGTACGAGCAGTACTTC. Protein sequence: CASSQATGEWYEQYF.

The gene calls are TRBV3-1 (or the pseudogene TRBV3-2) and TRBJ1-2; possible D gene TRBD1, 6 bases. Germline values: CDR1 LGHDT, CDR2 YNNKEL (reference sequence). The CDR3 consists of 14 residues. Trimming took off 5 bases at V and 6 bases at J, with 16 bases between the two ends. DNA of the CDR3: TGTGCCAGCAGCTCCCTTGACAGGTGGCATGGCTACACCTTC. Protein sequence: CASSSLDRWHGYTF.